Listed here are 20 T cell receptor beta chains from one sample, sequenced in a study of technical replicates of blood from a handful of donors. Generated by immunoSEQ multiplex PCR, the TCRdb table keeps only in-frame clones and is missing some. The sample includes tens of thousands of clones, 85% to 90% of them seen just once. The sequenced sample was PBMCs. Every receptor here comes from a human donor in good health. Some clones in this sample may be carry-over from other donors' samples.

The genes are TRBV25-1 and TRBJ1-1, with TRBD1 matching over 9 bases. After removal of 5 bases from V and 4 bases from J, the junction contained 8 bases not matched to a gene. This CDR3 contains 15 residues. Germline V gives CDR1 MGHDK, CDR2 SYGVNS. CDR3 residues: CASSQGTGISTEAFF. CDR3 nucleotide sequence: TGTGCCAGCAGTCAGGGGACAGGGATTTCCACTGAAGCTTTCTTT.

The J gene is TRBJ1-6, the V gene TRBV1; TRBD1 reflects the table's D call only, with no check against the DNA. TRBV1 corresponds to a pseudogene. CDR3 length equals 16 residues. CDR3 loop: CTSSQVNTDQNSPLHF. As DNA, the CDR3 is TGCACCAGCAGCCAAGTTAACACAGACCAAAATTCACCCCTCCACTTT.

The chain links TRBV28 to TRBJ2-5; TRBD2 matches at 8 bases. The CDR3 length is 16 residues. The V gene end was trimmed by 5 bases and the J gene end by 2 bases; junction bases not matched to a gene: 10. Germline V gene sequence: CDR1 MDHEN, CDR2 SYDVKM. CDR3 nucleotide sequence: TGTGCCAGCAGTCCCGGGTTAGCGGGGATGCAAGAGACCCAGTACTTC. Translating it yields CASSPGLAGMQETQYF.

The gene calls are TRBV12-5 and TRBJ1-3; TRBD1 aligns across 8 bases. This CDR3 spans 17 amino acids. J gave up 4 bases and V 1 base, and 9 bases lay outside the gene matches. Per the germline V gene, CDR1 is LGHNT and CDR2 is FRNRAP. In nucleotides, the CDR3 is TGTGCTAGTGGTTTGGCGACAGGGGCATCGACGGGAAACACCATATATTTT. This translates into CASGLATGASTGNTIYF.

The chain is built from TRBV6-6 and TRBJ1-2; 10 bases are a match to TRBD1. V was pared by 0 bases and J by 5 bases, with 3 bases of the junction left unmatched. Germline V lookup: CDR1 MNHNY, CDR2 SVGAGI (reference sequence). The CDR3 is 15 amino acids. The CDR3 region has the DNA TGTGCCAGCAGTTACTCGGGACAGGGGCCATATGGCTACACCTTC. Translated: CASSYSGQGPYGYTF.

V usage is TRBV4-1 and J usage is TRBJ2-2; D might be TRBD2 (5 bases). This CDR3 region has 17 residues. Germline loops: CDR1 MGHRA, CDR2 YSYEKL. Deletions cut 1 base from V and 6 bases from J, with 18 bases between. The CDR3 DNA reads as TGCGCCAGCAGCCAAGTTACCGGCCCGGGGTTCGCCGGGGAGCTGTTTTTT. Translated: CASSQVTGPGFAGELFF.

The chain recombines TRBV5-6 with TRBJ1-1, with D perhaps matching TRBD1 (5 bases). The germline CDR1 and CDR2 sequences are SGHDT and YYEEEE. The germline V and J ends were trimmed by 0 bases and 1 base, with 13 bases remaining between them. CDR3 length: 16 amino acids. The CDR3 reads CASSLDPLGRNTEAFF. Written as DNA, the CDR3 is TGTGCCAGCAGCTTGGATCCCCTGGGGCGGAACACTGAAGCTTTCTTT.

The rearrangement links TRBV30 to TRBJ1-1; D remains unclear. The germline gives CDR1 GTSNPN, CDR2 SVGIG (reference sequence). The CDR3 extends over 11 amino acids. Trimming shortened V by 3 bases and J by 7 bases, and 9 bases separated the two germline ends. CDR3 DNA: TGTGCCTGGAGGCGGGCCTTTGAAGCTTTCTTT. Residues: CAWRRAFEAFF. The full variable domain, completed using reference TRBV30 and TRBJ1-1, is SQTIHQWPATLVQPVGSPLSLECTVEGTSNPNLYWYRQAAGRGLQLLFYSVGIGQISSEVPQNLSASRPQDRQFILSSKKLLLSDSGFYLCAWRRAFEAFFGQGTRLTVV.

The gene calls are TRBV4-3 and TRBJ2-1; a weak D match, TRBD1 (6 bases). Trimming pared 3 bases from V and 1 base from J, leaving 13 bases between. The CDR3 covers 16 residues. Germline CDR1 reads LGHNA; CDR2 reads YSLEER. CDR3 DNA sequence: TGCGCCAGCAGCCAGGCAGGGGTCGAGTCCTACAATGAGCAGTTCTTC. Amino acids: CASSQAGVESYNEQFF.

The chain recombines TRBV4-1 with TRBJ1-2; 7 positions agree with TRBD1. V was clipped by 2 bases and J by 0 bases; unmatched bases: 3. CDR3 size: 15 residues. Germline CDR1 is MGHRA and CDR2 is YSYEKL. CDR3 nucleotides: TGCGCCAGCAGCCAATGGGACAGCCCTAACTATGGCTACACCTTC. This sequence encodes CASSQWDSPNYGYTF.

This clone was observed a few times. The rearrangement links TRBV29-1 to TRBJ1-1; tentative D call: TRBD1 (5 bases). The germline V and J ends were trimmed by 3 bases and 4 bases, with 9 bases remaining between them. Germline lookup yields CDR1 SQVTM and CDR2 ANQGSEA. The CDR3 length is 12 residues. The chain's CDR3 is CSVEGRGTEAFF. CDR3 DNA sequence: TGCAGCGTTGAGGGTAGGGGCACTGAAGCTTTCTTT.

V gene TRBV7-2 combines with J gene TRBJ1-1; D is unresolved. Trimming removed 5 bases at V and 5 bases at J, with 12 bases between. Looked up from germline, CDR1 is SGHTA and CDR2 is FQGNSA. The CDR3 totals 13 residues. The CDR3 coding sequence is TGTGCCAGCAGCATCGGAGGGAGGACTGAAGCTTTCTTT. Translation gives CASSIGGRTEAFF.

The chain combines TRBV27 with TRBJ2-7; 9 bases fit TRBD1. V gave up 6 bases and J gave up 3 bases; unmatched junction bases: 6. In germline, CDR1 is MNHEY, CDR2 SMNVEV (reference sequence). The CDR3 runs 14 residues. CDR3 region: CASRQGAVNYEQYF. The CDR3 DNA reads as TGTGCCAGCAGACAGGGGGCAGTCAACTACGAGCAGTACTTC.

V usage is TRBV4-1 and J usage is TRBJ1-5, with D possibly being TRBD1 (5 bases). The CDR3 loop spans 14 amino acids. The germline V and J ends were trimmed by 2 bases and 4 bases, with 9 bases remaining between them. Germline V gives CDR1 MGHRA, CDR2 YSYEKL. Here the CDR3 DNA reads TGCGCCAGCAGCCAACACGGGGGAAATCAGCCCCAGCATTTT. It specifies CASSQHGGNQPQHF.

This sequence joins TRBV5-4 and TRBJ2-5, with 9 bases aligning to TRBD1. The CDR3 is 14 amino acids. CDR1 is SGHNT, CDR2 YYREEE, per germline (reference sequence). J was trimmed by 5 bases and V by 3 bases; bases with no gene match: 5. CDR3 sequence: CASSWTGQGETQYF. DNA for the CDR3: TGTGCCAGCAGCTGGACAGGACAGGGGGAGACCCAGTACTTC.

This chain links TRBV11-2 with TRBJ2-2, with D hard to call. Germline V CDR1 and CDR2: SGHAT, FQNNGV. The CDR3 sequence is 13 residues long. With 10 bases removed from V and 0 bases from J, the gap between germline ends came to 9 bases. CDR3 nucleotide sequence: TGTGCCACCCATAGTGCGAACACCGGGGAGCTGTTTTTT. It codes for CATHSANTGELFF.

The genes are TRBV13 and TRBJ2-1; 9 bases are shared with TRBD2. The germline V gene encodes CDR1 PRHDT and CDR2 FYEKMQ (reference sequence). The CDR3 is 16 residues long. V trimming: 5 bases; J trimming: 6 bases; junction bases outside the gene matches: 11. CDR3 DNA: TGTGCCAGCAGCCGACCGGGTAGCGGGAGAATCAATGAGCAGTTCTTC. Its protein is CASSRPGSGRINEQFF.

This chain uses TRBV7-2 with TRBJ2-7; D may be TRBD1 (7 bases). V was pared by 3 bases and J by 5 bases, with 14 bases between. Germline-derived CDR1 and CDR2 are SGHTA and FQGNSA. CDR3 length: 14 amino acids. The CDR3 DNA sequence: TGTGCCAGCAGCTTTTCAGGGGGGTCGGACGAGCAGTACTTC. Residues: CASSFSGGSDEQYF.

The chain has TRBV10-3 and TRBJ2-2; 8 bases are a match to TRBD2. V dropped 3 bases and J dropped 1; count of bases not matched to a gene: 4. The CDR3 runs to 16 residues. Per germline, CDR1 ENHRY and CDR2 SYGVKD. CDR3 region: CAISDRLARNTGELFF. The CDR3 DNA is TGTGCCATCAGTGACCGACTAGCGAGGAACACCGGGGAGCTGTTTTTT.

The CDR3 loop reads CASSSGPAEAFF. The CDR3 DNA follows: TGTGCCAGCAGCAGCGGTCCCGCTGAAGCTTTCTTT. The J gene is TRBJ1-1, the V gene TRBV7-9; D is unclear. Per the germline V gene, CDR1 is SEHNR and CDR2 is FQNEAQ (reference sequence). This CDR3 has 12 residues. Trimming shortened V by 5 bases and J by 6 bases, and 10 bases separated the two germline ends.